The 15 T cell receptor beta chains below come from one sample, sequenced in a study of shared clonotypes between healthy human individuals. TCRdb keeps only in-frame clones here, not all; method: immunoSEQ multiplex PCR. In the table there are millions of clones, 95% of which are singletons. The sequenced sample consisted of naive CD4+ T cells sorted from blood. Specified subset: CD45RA+ positively selected. All receptors derive from a man aged 18 to 30 in good health.

This clone occurred once. The chain uses TRBV11-2 and TRBJ2-7, with TRBD2 matching over 12 bases. The CDR3 sequence is 15 residues long. V lost 5 bases and J lost 3; bases outside the gene matches: 5. CDR1 is SGHAT, CDR2 FQNNGV, per germline. The CDR3 nucleotides read TGTGCCAGCAGCGATCGGACTAGCGGGGACTACGAGCAGTACTTC. This translates into CASSDRTSGDYEQYF.

The chain links TRBV5-1 to TRBJ1-2; the D is unclear. This CDR3 region has 15 residues. V was cut by 0 bases and J by 6 bases, with 15 bases left in between. Germline CDR1 is SGHRS and CDR2 is YFSETQ. The CDR3 sequence is CASSLVPLISDGYTF. CDR3 in DNA: TGCGCCAGCAGCTTGGTGCCGTTAATCTCGGATGGCTACACCTTC.

The chain is built from TRBV12-1 and TRBJ2-3; the table's D call of TRBD1 was not tested on the DNA. TRBV12-1 is a pseudogene segment. The CDR3 length is 18 residues. The CDR3 protein is CASSPRQGRREGTDTQYF. DNA of the CDR3: TGTGCCAGCAGCCCGCGACAGGGACGGAGAGAGGGCACAGATACGCAGTATTTT.

The rearrangement joins TRBV6-6 to TRBJ1-1; D perhaps matches TRBD1 (6 bases). V was shortened by 4 bases and J by 5 bases, with 14 bases between the two germline ends. The CDR3 extends over 14 amino acids. The germline V gene has CDR1 MNHNY and CDR2 SVGAGI (reference sequence). The CDR3 DNA is TGTGCCAGCAGTTCCGCGCACAGGGTTACTGAAGCTTTCTTT. Its translation: CASSSAHRVTEAFF.

The V gene is TRBV27, the J gene TRBJ2-7; 8 nucleotides agree with TRBD1. Looked up from germline, CDR1 is MNHEY and CDR2 is SMNVEV (reference sequence). The V gene end was trimmed by 6 bases and the J gene end by 7 bases; junction bases not matched to a gene: 14. The CDR3 runs to 15 residues. CDR3 sequence reads: CASSGFGQGAGEQYF. DNA for the CDR3: TGTGCCAGCAGCGGGTTTGGGCAGGGGGCGGGTGAGCAGTACTTC.

DNA for the CDR3: TGTGCCACCAGCAGAGTAGACTCTGGAAACACCATATATTTT. Residues: CATSRVDSGNTIYF. The chain links TRBV15 to TRBJ1-3; D is unclear. V dropped 1 base and J dropped 0 bases, with 4 bases sitting between them. CDR3 length: 14 residues. Germline values: CDR1 LNHNV, CDR2 YYDKDF (reference sequence). The full variable domain, in which reference TRBV15 and TRBJ1-3 provide the parts outside the CDR3, is DAMVIQNPRYQVTQFGKPVTLSCSQTLNHNVMYWYQQKSSQAPKLLFHYYDKDFNNEADTPDNFQSRRPNTSFCFLDIRSPGLGDTAMYLCATSRVDSGNTIYFGEGSWLTVV.

This rearrangement joins TRBV6-6 to TRBJ1-6; maybe TRBD1 (6 bases). This CDR3 region has 12 residues. CDR1 is MNHNY, CDR2 SVGAGI, per germline (reference sequence). Trimming removed 6 bases at V and 8 bases at J, with 8 bases between. The CDR3 sequence is CASRGGDSPLHF. The CDR3 DNA reads as TGTGCCAGCAGAGGGGGGGATTCACCCCTCCACTTT.

The chain has TRBV28 and TRBJ1-2, with TRBD1 matching over 7 bases. The germline V gene encodes CDR1 MDHEN and CDR2 SYDVKM. J was trimmed by 5 bases and V by 10 bases; bases with no gene match: 13. The CDR3 sequence is 14 residues long. CDR3 amino acids: CATGQDILLYGYTF. DNA of the CDR3: TGTGCCACAGGACAGGACATACTCCTTTATGGCTACACCTTC.

The chain couples TRBV7-2 to TRBJ1-4; TRBD1 might be the D (5 bases). Germline CDR1 reads SGHTA; CDR2 reads FQGNSA. Trimming left V 4 bases short and J 11 bases short, with 17 bases between. This CDR3 spans 14 amino acids. The CDR3 bases are TGTGCCAGCAGCTCCGCCCAGGGCGGGTTGAAACTGTTTTTT. Translated: CASSSAQGGLKLFF.

CDR3 amino acids: CATTGGYEQYF. In DNA form, the CDR3 reads TGTGCCACTACAGGGGGGTACGAGCAGTACTTC. The chain employs TRBV6-5 and TRBJ2-7, with 8 bases aligning to TRBD1. Germline lookup yields CDR1 MNHEY and CDR2 SVGAGI. V shed 10 bases, J shed 4 bases, and the junction held 3 bases outside the gene matches. This CDR3 spans 11 amino acids.

This rearrangement joins TRBV19 to TRBJ2-7; weak D call: TRBD1 (6 bases). The CDR3 consists of 14 residues. Trimming took 5 bases from V and 6 from J, leaving 17 bases between them. Germline V gene lookup returns CDR1 LNHDA and CDR2 SQIVND (reference sequence). The CDR3 loop reads CASSQQGASGEQYF. Written as DNA, the CDR3 is TGTGCCAGTAGTCAACAGGGTGCATCAGGCGAGCAGTACTTC.

Turning to this clone: Other DNA sequences in the sample encode the same CDR3. The chain uses TRBV6-1 and TRBJ1-5; tentative D call: TRBD1 (5 bases). Germline CDR1 MNHNS, CDR2 SASEGT. With 9 bases removed from V and 0 bases from J, the gap between germline ends came to 6 bases. This CDR3 comprises 12 residues. CDR3 nucleotides: TGTGCCAGTCAGGGTAGCAATCAGCCCCAGCATTTT. As protein: CASQGSNQPQHF.

The rearrangement joins TRBV9 to TRBJ2-3, with 7 bases identical to TRBD2. The junction had 7 bases not matched to a gene; V was cut back by 2 bases and J by 1 base. CDR3 length: 16 amino acids. Germline V gene lookup returns CDR1 SGDLS and CDR2 YYNGEE. In nucleotides, the CDR3 is TGTGCCAGCAGCGTGAGGTCGGCGGGGGGCACAGATACGCAGTATTTT. This encodes CASSVRSAGGTDTQYF.

This chain joins TRBV7-9 and TRBJ1-4, with 9 bases aligning to TRBD1. CDR1 SEHNR and CDR2 FQNEAQ come from the germline V gene (reference sequence). This CDR3 region has 16 residues. V trimming: 7 bases; J trimming: 7 bases; junction bases outside the gene matches: 13. CDR3 bases: TGTGCCAGCAACCCGTGGACGGGACAGGGACCTGAAAAACTGTTTTTT. Amino acids: CASNPWTGQGPEKLFF.

CDR3 loop: CAWSVGQGRQPQHF. The CDR3 coding sequence is TGTGCCTGGAGTGTGGGGCAGGGAAGACAGCCCCAGCATTTT. This chain joins TRBV30 and TRBJ1-5, with D possibly being TRBD1 (5 bases). Per germline, CDR1 GTSNPN and CDR2 SVGIG (reference sequence). CDR3 length: 14 amino acids. Trimming took off 0 bases at V and 7 bases at J, with 13 bases between the two ends. Together with reference TRBV30 and TRBJ1-5, the CDR3 gives the full variable domain: SQTIHQWPATLVQPVGSPLSLECTVEGTSNPNLYWYRQAAGRGLQLLFYSVGIGQISSEVPQNLSASRPQDRQFILSSKKLLLSDSGFYLCAWSVGQGRQPQHFGDGTRLSIL.